Listed below are T cell receptor beta chains from one sample, sequenced in a study of beta chain features in type 1 diabetes. The assay was immunoSEQ multiplex PCR, and TCRdb's table has in-frame clones only and misses some. The profile shows approximately 470,000 clones, 30% of them singletons. Sequencing was carried out using naive CD4+ T cells from blood. These receptors came from a man between 18 and 35 years old in good health. Each CDR3 is given with its conserved first and last residue. D genes are given only for firm matches. Size tells how often a clone was seen (once, few, many) or the class of an expanded clone, and some rows leave it out.

V	size	J	D	DNA	CDR3
TRBV19	.	TRBJ2-3	.	TGTGCCAGTAGTACTAGCGCCCCTACAGATACGCAGTATTTT	CASSTSAPTDTQYF
TRBV15	.	TRBJ2-5	TRBD1	TGTGCCACCAGCAGGGACAGGGGAGAGACCCAGTACTTC	CATSRDRGETQYF
TRBV19	few	TRBJ2-1	.	TGTGCCAGTAGTATTGATTACAATGAGCAGTTCTTC	CASSIDYNEQFF
TRBV4-1	.	TRBJ1-5	TRBD1	TGCGCCAGCAGCCAAGAAAGGCAAGGGACAGGGTTAAATCAGCCCCAGCATTTT	CASSQERQGTGLNQPQHF
TRBV7-2	few	TRBJ2-3	.	TGTGCCAGCAGTCACCCCTCCGCGGTAACAGATACGCAGTATTTT	CASSHPSAVTDTQYF
TRBV19	.	TRBJ2-1	.	TGTGCCAGTAGTATTAAGGCTAGTCGCTTCTTC	CASSIKASRFF
TRBV28	.	TRBJ2-7	.	TGTGCCAGCAGTTTCGGTGGGGCAAGAGGCTACGAGCAGTACTTC	CASSFGGARGYEQYF
TRBV7-2	few	TRBJ2-1	TRBD2	TGTGCCAGCAGCTTAGGCGGGAGAACCTACAATGAGCAGTTCTTC	CASSLGGRTYNEQFF
TRBV20-1	.	TRBJ2-3	.	TGCAGTGCCGGAAGTGCGCAGTATTTT	CSAGSAQYF
TRBV18	few	TRBJ2-3	.	TGTGCCAGCTCACCGGATTTCACAGATACGCAGTATTTT	CASSPDFTDTQYF
TRBV5-1	few	TRBJ2-3	TRBD2	TGCGCCAGCAGCCCCTCGGCGGGAGCGGATACGCAGTATTTT	CASSPSAGADTQYF
TRBV4-1	few	TRBJ2-1	TRBD1	TGCGCCAGCAGCCAACCGGGACAGGGAAACAATGAGCAGTTCTTC	CASSQPGQGNNEQFF
TRBV6-5	few	TRBJ2-3	.	TGTGCCAGCAGTTACCAGGGGGGGAGAGGGACAGATACGCAGTATTTT	CASSYQGGRGTDTQYF
TRBV6-6	few	TRBJ2-5	TRBD2	TGTGCCAGCAACAGCGGGAGTGGAGAGACCCAGTACTTC	CASNSGSGETQYF
TRBV7-2	few	TRBJ2-3	.	TGTGCCAGCAGCCCTCAACTAGCCGGGGCGCAGTATTTT	CASSPQLAGAQYF
TRBV4-3	few	TRBJ1-2	.	TGCGCCAGCAGCCAAGATTACAAGCCCTATGGCTACACCTTC	CASSQDYKPYGYTF
TRBV9	few	TRBJ2-7	TRBD2	TGTGCCAGCAGCGTACTAGCGGGAGTCCCCCACGAGCAGTACTTC	CASSVLAGVPHEQYF
TRBV6-5	.	TRBJ2-6	.	TGTGCCAGCAGTTCGGGAACCACTGGGGCCAACGTCCTGACTTTC	CASSSGTTGANVLTF
TRBV12-5	.	TRBJ2-1	TRBD1	TGTGCTAGTGGTCCTTGGACAGGGAGCTCCTACAATGAGCAGTTCTTC	CASGPWTGSSYNEQFF
TRBV9	.	TRBJ1-1	TRBD1	TGTGCCAGCAGCGTGACAGGGCGGACGAACACTGAAGCTTTCTTT	CASSVTGRTNTEAFF
TRBV7-2	.	TRBJ1-1	.	TGTGCCAGCAGCTTAACGGCCGGAATGAACACTGAAGCTTTCTTT	CASSLTAGMNTEAFF
TRBV29-1	.	TRBJ2-7	TRBD1	TGCAGCGTCCGCCCGGACAGGACGGAGCAGTACTTC	CSVRPDRTEQYF
TRBV7-2	few	TRBJ2-2	.	TGTGCCAGCAGCTTCACAGCGAACACCGGGGAGCTGTTTTTT	CASSFTANTGELFF
TRBV18	.	TRBJ2-1	TRBD2	TGTGCCAGCTCACCATTACTGACTAGCGGGAGTTCGAATGAGCAGTTCTTC	CASSPLLTSGSSNEQFF
TRBV6-5	few	TRBJ2-4	.	TGTGCCAGCAGTTACTCCGAGTATAGCTACATTCAGTACTTC	CASSYSEYSYIQYF
TRBV6-5	few	TRBJ2-3	.	TGTGCCAGCACACGGGGAGATACGCAGTATTTT	CASTRGDTQYF
TRBV9	few	TRBJ1-5	.	TGTGCCAGCAGCGTAGGGGGCAGATTTAATCAGCCCCAGCATTTT	CASSVGGRFNQPQHF